Below, one TCR beta chain is given with its context. With V trimmed by 5 bases and J by 2 bases, 7 bases remained unmatched. The CDR3 covers 15 residues. CDR1 and CDR2 from the germline V gene are MNHEY and SVGAGI. PCR employed 60 Vbeta and 13 Jbeta primers. Data came from immunoSEQ multiplex PCR; TCRdb stores just in-frame clones and leaves some out. The table lists 95,000 to 110,000 clones, over 75% of them singletons. This record belongs to a study of cytomegalovirus exposure and HLA in healthy donors. The sequenced sample consisted of PBMCs. The receptor was isolated from a woman between 18 and 29 years old in good health and CMV-seropositive. V usage is TRBV6-5 and J usage is TRBJ2-3, with 7 bases lining up with TRBD1. In DNA, the CDR3 is TGTGCCAGCAGTCCCTGGACAGGATCCACAGATACGCAGTATTTT. This sequence encodes CASSPWTGSTDTQYF.